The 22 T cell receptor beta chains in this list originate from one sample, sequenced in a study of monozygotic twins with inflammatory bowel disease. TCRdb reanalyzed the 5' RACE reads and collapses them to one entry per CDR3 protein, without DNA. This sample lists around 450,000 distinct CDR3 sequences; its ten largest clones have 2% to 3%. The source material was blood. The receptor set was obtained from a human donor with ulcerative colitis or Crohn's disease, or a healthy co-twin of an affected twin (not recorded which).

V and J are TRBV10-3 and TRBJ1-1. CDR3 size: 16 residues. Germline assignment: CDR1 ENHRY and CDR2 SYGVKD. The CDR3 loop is CAISDLGGAANTEAFF.

The CDR3 here is CASSPGTMNTEAFF. The gene calls are TRBV5-1 and TRBJ1-1; without DNA, the TCRdb call of TRBD1 cannot be checked. The germline CDR1 and CDR2 sequences are SGHRS and YFSETQ. The CDR3 has 14 amino acids.

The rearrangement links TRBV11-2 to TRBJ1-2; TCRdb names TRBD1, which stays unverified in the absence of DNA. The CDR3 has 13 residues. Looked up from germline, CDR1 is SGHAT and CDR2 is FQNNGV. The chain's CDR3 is CASSLMGARGYTF.

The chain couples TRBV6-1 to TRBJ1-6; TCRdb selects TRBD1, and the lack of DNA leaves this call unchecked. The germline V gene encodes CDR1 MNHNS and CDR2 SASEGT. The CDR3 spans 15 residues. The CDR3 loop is CASSEAGTAASPLHF.

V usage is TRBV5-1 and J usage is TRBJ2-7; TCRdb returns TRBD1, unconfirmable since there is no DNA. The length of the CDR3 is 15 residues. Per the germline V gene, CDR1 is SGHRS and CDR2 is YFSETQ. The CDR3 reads CASSLGQLQGYEQYF.

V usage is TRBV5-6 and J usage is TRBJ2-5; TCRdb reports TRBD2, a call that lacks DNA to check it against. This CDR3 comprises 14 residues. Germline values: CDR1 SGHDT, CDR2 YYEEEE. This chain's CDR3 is CASSPRDGQETQYF. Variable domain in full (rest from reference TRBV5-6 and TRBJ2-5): DAGVTQSPTHLIKTRGQQVTLRCSPKSGHDTVSWYQQALGQGPQFIFQYYEEEERQRGNFPDRFSGHQFPNYSSELNVNALLLGDSALYLCASSPRDGQETQYFGPGTRLLVL.

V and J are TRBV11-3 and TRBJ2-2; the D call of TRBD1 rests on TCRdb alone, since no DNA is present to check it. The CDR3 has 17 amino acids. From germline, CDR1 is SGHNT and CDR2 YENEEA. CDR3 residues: CASSFTTNTLLTGELFF.

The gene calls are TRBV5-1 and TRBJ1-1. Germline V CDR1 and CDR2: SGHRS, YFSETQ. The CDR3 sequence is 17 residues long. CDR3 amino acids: CASSLEGRRGLGTEAFF.

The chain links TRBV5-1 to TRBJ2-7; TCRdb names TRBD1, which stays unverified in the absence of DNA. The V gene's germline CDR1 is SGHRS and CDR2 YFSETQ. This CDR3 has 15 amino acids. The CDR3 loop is CASSVAGQSSYEQYF. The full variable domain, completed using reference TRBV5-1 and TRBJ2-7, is KAGVTQTPRYLIKTRGQQVTLSCSPISGHRSVSWYQQTPGQGLQFLFEYFSETQRNKGNFPGRFSGRQFSNSRSEMNVSTLELGDSALYLCASSVAGQSSYEQYFGPGTRLTVT.

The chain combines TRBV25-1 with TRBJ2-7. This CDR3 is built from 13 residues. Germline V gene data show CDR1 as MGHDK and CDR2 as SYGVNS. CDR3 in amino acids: CASSESNLYEQYF.

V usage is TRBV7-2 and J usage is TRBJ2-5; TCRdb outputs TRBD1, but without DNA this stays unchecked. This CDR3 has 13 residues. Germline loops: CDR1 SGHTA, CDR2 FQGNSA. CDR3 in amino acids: CASSLEGGETQYF.

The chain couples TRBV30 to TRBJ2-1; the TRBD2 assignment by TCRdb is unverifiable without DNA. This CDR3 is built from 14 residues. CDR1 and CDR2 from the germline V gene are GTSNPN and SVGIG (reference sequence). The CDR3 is CAWIPGGRRNEQFF.

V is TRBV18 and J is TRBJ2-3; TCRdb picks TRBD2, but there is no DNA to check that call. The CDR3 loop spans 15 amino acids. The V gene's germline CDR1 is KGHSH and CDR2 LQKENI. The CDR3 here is CASSPDIGLPLSQYF.

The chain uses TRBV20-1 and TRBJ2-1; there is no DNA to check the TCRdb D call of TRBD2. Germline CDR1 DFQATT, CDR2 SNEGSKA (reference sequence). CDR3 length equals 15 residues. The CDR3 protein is CSASPERGVYNEQFF.

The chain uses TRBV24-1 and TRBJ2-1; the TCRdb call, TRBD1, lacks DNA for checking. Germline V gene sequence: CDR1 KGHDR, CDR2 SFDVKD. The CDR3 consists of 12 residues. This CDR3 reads CATSDRRGEQFF.

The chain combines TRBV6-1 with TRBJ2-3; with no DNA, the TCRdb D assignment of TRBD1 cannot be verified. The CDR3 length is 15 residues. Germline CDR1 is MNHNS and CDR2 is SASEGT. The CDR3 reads CASSGGTGATDTQYF.

CDR3 residues: CASSFWSGTGVPGELFF. This chain links TRBV12-3 or TRBV12-4 with TRBJ2-2; TCRdb lists TRBD1, though no DNA is available to test this call. The CDR3 has 17 residues.

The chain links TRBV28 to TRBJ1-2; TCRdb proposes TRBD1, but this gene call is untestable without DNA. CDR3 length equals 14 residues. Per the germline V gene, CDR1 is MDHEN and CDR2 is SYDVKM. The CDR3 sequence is CASSRQGTNYGYTF.

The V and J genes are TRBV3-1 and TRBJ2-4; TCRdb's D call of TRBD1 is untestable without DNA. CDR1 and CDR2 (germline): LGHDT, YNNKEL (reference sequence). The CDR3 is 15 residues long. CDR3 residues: CASSQDRGDLNIQYF.

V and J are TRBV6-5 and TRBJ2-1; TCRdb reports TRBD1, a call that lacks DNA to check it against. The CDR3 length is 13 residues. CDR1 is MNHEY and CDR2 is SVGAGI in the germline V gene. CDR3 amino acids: CASRQQQGNEQFF.

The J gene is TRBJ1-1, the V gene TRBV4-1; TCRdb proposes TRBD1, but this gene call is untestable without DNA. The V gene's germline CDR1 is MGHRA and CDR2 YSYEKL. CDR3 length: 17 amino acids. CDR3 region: CASSQHPSRRGLTEAFF.

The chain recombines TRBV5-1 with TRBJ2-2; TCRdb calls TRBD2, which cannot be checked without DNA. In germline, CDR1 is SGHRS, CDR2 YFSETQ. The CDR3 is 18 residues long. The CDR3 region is CASRIGLAGGRNTGELFF.